The 3 T cell receptor beta chains given below trace back to one sample, sequenced in a study of cytomegalovirus exposure and HLA in healthy donors. This PCR relied on a set of 60 Vbeta primers and 13 Jbeta primers. Using immunoSEQ multiplex PCR, the repertoire was profiled, and TCRdb retains in-frame clones only, with some absent. In the table there are fewer than 200,000 clones, around 88% of which are singletons. The specimen was PBMCs. These receptors came from a man in his forties in good health and CMV-seropositive.

The gene calls are TRBV6-5 and TRBJ2-1, with 7 bases that match TRBD1. CDR3 length equals 13 residues. Germline CDR1 reads MNHEY; CDR2 reads SVGAGI. Losses at the gene ends were 4 bases for V and 4 bases for J; bases not matched to a gene: 1. Written as DNA, the CDR3 is TGTGCCAGCAGTTGGGACAGTTACAATGAGCAGTTCTTC. This translates into CASSWDSYNEQFF.

V is TRBV28 and J is TRBJ1-1; D ambiguous. Per the germline V gene, CDR1 is MDHEN and CDR2 is SYDVKM. The CDR3 runs to 14 residues. V was cut by 3 bases and J by 0 bases, with 8 bases left in between. DNA for the CDR3: TGTGCCAGCAGTTTCCACAGCTTGAACACTGAAGCTTTCTTT. Translated: CASSFHSLNTEAFF.

The chain couples TRBV11-2 to TRBJ1-1; D may be TRBD1 (6 bases). The length of the CDR3 is 15 residues. Germline loops: CDR1 SGHAT, CDR2 FQNNGV. Trimming pared 5 bases from V and 0 bases from J, leaving 13 bases between. Written as DNA, the CDR3 is TGTGCCAGCAGCCCCCTGGGGGGGCTGAACACTGAAGCTTTCTTT. It encodes CASSPLGGLNTEAFF.